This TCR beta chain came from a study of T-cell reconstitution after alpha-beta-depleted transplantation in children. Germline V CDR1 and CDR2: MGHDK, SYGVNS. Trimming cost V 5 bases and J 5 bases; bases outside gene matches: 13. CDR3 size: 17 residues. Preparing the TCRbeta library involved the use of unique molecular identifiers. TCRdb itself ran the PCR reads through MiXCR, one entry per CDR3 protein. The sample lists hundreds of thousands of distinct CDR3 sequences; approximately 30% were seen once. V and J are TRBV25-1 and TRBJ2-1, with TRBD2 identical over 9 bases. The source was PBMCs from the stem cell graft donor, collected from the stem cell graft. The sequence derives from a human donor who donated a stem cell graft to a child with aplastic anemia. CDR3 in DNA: TGTGCCAGCAGTCCGACTAGCGGTGGTGTCAGAGACAATGAGCAGTTCTTC. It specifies CASSPTSGGVRDNEQFF.